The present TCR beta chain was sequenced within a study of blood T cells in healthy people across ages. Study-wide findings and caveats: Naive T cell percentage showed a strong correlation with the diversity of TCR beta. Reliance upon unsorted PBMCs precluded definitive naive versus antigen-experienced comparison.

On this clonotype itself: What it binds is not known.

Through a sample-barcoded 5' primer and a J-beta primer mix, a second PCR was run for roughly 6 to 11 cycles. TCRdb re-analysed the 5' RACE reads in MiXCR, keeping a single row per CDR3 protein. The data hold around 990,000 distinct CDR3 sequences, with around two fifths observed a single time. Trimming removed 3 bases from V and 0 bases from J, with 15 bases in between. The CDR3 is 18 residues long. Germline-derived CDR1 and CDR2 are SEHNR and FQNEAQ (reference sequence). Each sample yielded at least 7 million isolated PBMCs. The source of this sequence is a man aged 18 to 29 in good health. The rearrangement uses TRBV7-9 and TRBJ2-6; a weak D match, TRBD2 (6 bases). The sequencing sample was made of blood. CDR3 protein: CASSLAGRLVSGANVLTF. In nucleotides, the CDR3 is TGTGCCAGCAGCTTGGCGGGACGGTTGGTCTCTGGGGCCAACGTCCTGACTTTC.